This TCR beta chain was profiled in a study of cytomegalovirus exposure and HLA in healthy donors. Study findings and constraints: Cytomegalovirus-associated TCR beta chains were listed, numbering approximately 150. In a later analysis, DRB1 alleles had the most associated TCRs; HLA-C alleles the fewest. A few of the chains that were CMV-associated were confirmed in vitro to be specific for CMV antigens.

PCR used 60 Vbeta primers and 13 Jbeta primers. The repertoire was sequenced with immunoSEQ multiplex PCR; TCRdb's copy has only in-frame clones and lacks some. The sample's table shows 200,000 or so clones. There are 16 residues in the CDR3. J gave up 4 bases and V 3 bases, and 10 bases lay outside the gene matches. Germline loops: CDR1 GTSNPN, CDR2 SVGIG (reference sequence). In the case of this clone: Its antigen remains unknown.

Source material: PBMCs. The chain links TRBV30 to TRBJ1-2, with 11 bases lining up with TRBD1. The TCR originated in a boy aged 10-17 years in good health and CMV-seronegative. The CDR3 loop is CAWSTDRGPPVYGYTF. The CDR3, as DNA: TGTGCCTGGAGCACGGACAGGGGGCCTCCTGTCTATGGCTACACCTTC.